The 13 T cell receptor beta chains below come from one sample, sequenced in a study of T-cell memory formation after mild COVID-19. TCRdb redid the calling of the 5' RACE reads with MiXCR, one entry per CDR3 protein. The sample has more than 150,000 distinct CDR3 sequences, 20% to 25% seen once. Sample: PBMCs or a T cell subset sorted from them (not recorded which). These receptors all stem from an adult woman who had mild COVID-19 (a few samples of this study predate the infection). Cell type and time point are not known.

The chain is built from TRBV5-1 and TRBJ2-7; 7 nucleotides match TRBD1. V lost 2 bases, J lost 3 bases, and 11 bases stayed unmatched. The V gene's germline CDR1 is SGHRS and CDR2 YFSETQ. The CDR3 is 16 residues long. Written as DNA, the CDR3 is TGCGCCAGCAGCTTAGGTCGGCAGGGGGACATCTACGAGCAGTACTTC. It codes for CASSLGRQGDIYEQYF.

This clonotype was found a few times. The J gene is TRBJ2-3, the V gene TRBV7-9, with TRBD2 matching over 8 bases. After removal of 1 base from V and 0 bases from J, the junction contained 3 bases not matched to a gene. The CDR3 sequence is 16 residues long. Looked up from germline, CDR1 is SEHNR and CDR2 is FQNEAQ (reference sequence). The CDR3 sequence is CASSLGTSSSTDTQYF. The CDR3 DNA reads TGTGCCAGCAGCTTAGGGACTAGCTCTAGCACAGATACGCAGTATTTT.

The V and J genes are TRBV29-1 and TRBJ2-7, with D unclear. Germline V gene data show CDR1 as SQVTM and CDR2 as ANQGSEA. The length of the CDR3 is 12 residues. V lost 4 bases and J lost 1, with 8 bases in between. CDR3 region: CSVVVHSYEQYF. CDR3 nucleotides: TGCAGCGTTGTCGTTCATTCCTACGAGCAGTACTTC.

The V gene is TRBV5-6, the J gene TRBJ2-1, with TRBD2 matching over 13 bases. The J segment lost 10 bases and the V segment lost 3 bases, leaving 4 bases of the junction unmatched. CDR1 and CDR2 from the germline V gene are SGHDT and YYEEEE. This CDR3 spans 14 amino acids. CDR3 in DNA: TGTGCCAGCAGCTCTGGACTAGCGGGAGAGGAGCAGTTCTTC. This codes for CASSSGLAGEEQFF.

This clonotype has only a few counts. This rearrangement joins TRBV7-9 to TRBJ2-7, with TRBD1 matching 7 bases. Germline V lookup: CDR1 SEHNR, CDR2 FQNEAQ (reference sequence). CDR3 length: 16 amino acids. The V gene end was trimmed by 5 bases and the J gene end by 7 bases; junction bases not matched to a gene: 17. CDR3 sequence reads: CASSASGDRPFGEQYF. CDR3 DNA sequence: TGTGCCAGCAGCGCGTCCGGGGACAGACCCTTCGGGGAGCAGTACTTC. The full variable domain, rest sourced from reference TRBV7-9 and TRBJ2-7, is DTGVSQNPRHKITKRGQNVTFRCDPISEHNRLYWYRQTLGQGPEFLTYFQNEAQLEKSRLLSDRFSAERPKGSFSTLEIQRTEQGDSAMYLCASSASGDRPFGEQYFGPGTRLTVT.

V gene TRBV5-6 combines with J gene TRBJ2-1; TRBD1 agrees at 7 bases. CDR1 and CDR2 from the germline V gene are SGHDT and YYEEEE. V shed 4 bases and J 3 bases; nucleotides not matched to a gene: 7. The CDR3 has 15 amino acids. This CDR3 reads CASSQGEDYYNEQFF. Here the CDR3 DNA reads TGTGCCAGCAGCCAGGGGGAAGACTACTACAATGAGCAGTTCTTC.

The chain employs TRBV29-1 and TRBJ1-2; a weak D match, TRBD1 (6 bases). Germline V CDR1 and CDR2: SQVTM, ANQGSEA. The CDR3 runs to 13 residues. V lost 4 bases to trimming and J lost 2 bases, with 11 bases between them. The CDR3: CSVGDTKNYGYTF. As DNA, the CDR3 is TGCAGCGTTGGGGACACCAAAAACTATGGCTACACCTTC.

The table lists this clonotype with a few counts. This chain connects TRBV6-6 to TRBJ2-1; D gene ambiguous. The ends were cut back, 5 bases at V and 5 bases at J, with 13 bases in the middle. This CDR3 has 14 residues. CDR1 is MNHNY, CDR2 SVGAGI, per germline (reference sequence). DNA for the CDR3: TGTGCCAGCAGTACGGACCCCGACCACAATGAGCAGTTCTTC. This translates into CASSTDPDHNEQFF.

This chain links TRBV4-3 with TRBJ2-1; 10 nucleotides align to TRBD2. The CDR3 contains 16 residues. With V trimmed by 1 base and J by 3 bases, 3 bases remained unmatched. Germline CDR1 reads LGHNA; CDR2 reads YSLEER. CDR3 sequence reads: CASSQGTSGYYNEQFF. CDR3 coding DNA: TGCGCCAGCAGCCAAGGGACTAGCGGCTACTACAATGAGCAGTTCTTC.

This sequence joins TRBV27 and TRBJ2-1; the D gene is possibly TRBD1 (6 bases). V lost 7 bases to trimming and J lost 0 bases, with 10 bases between them. Germline-derived CDR1 and CDR2 are MNHEY and SMNVEV (reference sequence). This CDR3 has 14 amino acids. The CDR3: CASKGVSSYNEQFF. CDR3 nucleotide sequence: TGTGCCAGCAAGGGGGTCAGCTCCTACAATGAGCAGTTCTTC.

Only a few counts were recorded for this clonotype. The chain has TRBV27 and TRBJ1-2; unclear D gene. V lost 6 bases and J 5 bases, leaving 25 bases between the germline ends. This CDR3 is built from 17 residues. CDR1 is MNHEY, CDR2 SMNVEV, per germline (reference sequence). CDR3 sequence: CASSPRELNYFDYGYTF. CDR3 bases: TGTGCCAGCAGCCCCCGGGAACTTAACTATTTTGATTATGGCTACACCTTC.

The rearrangement joins TRBV5-1 to TRBJ1-1, with D tentatively TRBD1 (6 bases). Germline-derived CDR1 and CDR2 are SGHRS and YFSETQ. The CDR3 extends over 14 amino acids. V lost 2 bases to trimming and J lost 1 base, with 9 bases between them. This chain's CDR3 is CASSFRGANTEAFF. CDR3 in DNA: TGCGCCAGCAGCTTCCGGGGGGCGAACACTGAAGCTTTCTTT.

This clonotype was seen a handful of times. The chain couples TRBV12-3 or TRBV12-4 to TRBJ2-5, with D uncertain. Trimming shortened V by 5 bases and J by 5 bases, and 18 bases separated the two germline ends. The CDR3 has 15 amino acids. The CDR3 reads CASSTETGPVETQYF. The CDR3 bases are TGTGCCAGCAGTACGGAGACTGGGCCAGTTGAGACCCAGTACTTC.